The rows below give T cell receptor beta chains drawn from one sample of a study of blood T cells in healthy people across ages. MiXCR, run by TCRdb on the 5' RACE reads, gives a single entry per CDR3 protein. The sample has about 780,000 distinct CDR3 sequences; around 62% are singletons. Sequences were obtained from blood. These receptors came from a man younger than 40 in good health. Both conserved end residues are part of each CDR3. A D gene is named only where the DNA matches it firmly.

J | V | D | CDR3
TRBJ2-7 | TRBV7-9 | TRBD2 | CASSPYPGLAGEQYF
- | TRBV7-8 | - | CASSNSPEQYF
TRBJ2-7 | TRBV3-1 | - | CASSQDPLSYEQYF
TRBJ2-3 | TRBV4-3 | - | CASSQDSGPTDTQYF
TRBJ2-1 | TRBV29-1 | TRBD1 | CSVEPQDRTYNEQFF
TRBJ1-2 | TRBV5-1 | - | CASRPATGRYGYTF
TRBJ1-1 | TRBV12-3/TRBV12-4 | - | CASRYGQLGAFF
TRBJ1-5 | TRBV27 | - | CASSLSAGNNQPQHF
TRBJ1-2 | TRBV20-1 | - | CSTSGSRYGYTF
TRBJ2-7 | TRBV28 | - | CASSFVLTYEQYF
TRBJ2-5 | TRBV27 | TRBD2 | CASSPTSGGRETQYF
TRBJ2-3 | TRBV20-1 | TRBD2 | CSARDGVAGGQRGDTQYF
- | TRBV7-2 | - | CASRIGGSFYEQYF
TRBJ2-5 | TRBV7-2 | TRBD2 | CASSLGFRGLAGPGETQYF
TRBJ1-2 | TRBV7-2 | - | CATESGNNYGYTF
TRBJ1-2 | TRBV4-3 | - | CASSQDGRYADYGYTF
TRBJ2-1 | TRBV6-2/TRBV6-3 | - | CASTLPRGLYNEQFF
TRBJ2-1 | TRBV7-2 | - | CASSSPGLGKFF
TRBJ1-5 | TRBV4-2 | TRBD1 | CASSQARRGRFESNQPQHF
TRBJ2-4 | TRBV10-3 | TRBD2 | CAISESASGGQRNIQYF
TRBJ1-2 | TRBV21-1 | - | CASGTDRQNCGYTF
TRBJ1-2 | TRBV12-3/TRBV12-4 | - | CASSARQVVGYGYTF
TRBJ2-1 | TRBV2 | TRBD2 | CASSARLAGFYNEQFF
TRBJ2-1 | TRBV29-1 | TRBD2 | CSVDAGGGYNEQFF
TRBJ2-3 | TRBV6-2/TRBV6-3 | - | CASSYGTTSTDTQYF
TRBJ2-7 | TRBV12-3/TRBV12-4 | TRBD1 | CASRGEGASYEQYF
TRBJ2-7 | TRBV29-1 | TRBD1 | CSVARGTDYEQYF
TRBJ2-1 | TRBV3-1 | TRBD2 | CASSQEWRGAHNEQFF
TRBJ1-5 | TRBV2 | - | CASSSTAVGNQPQHF
TRBJ2-7 | TRBV28 | TRBD2 | CASSLRTSASRDPQYF
TRBJ2-2 | TRBV12-3/TRBV12-4 | TRBD1 | CASRRQGAVTGELFF
TRBJ1-4 | TRBV12-3/TRBV12-4 | TRBD1 | CASQWTGRGKLFF
TRBJ2-2 | TRBV12-3/TRBV12-4 | - | CASSLRTGELFF
TRBJ2-1 | TRBV30 | TRBD1 | CAEGTGQGYNEQFF
TRBJ2-5 | TRBV7-2 | TRBD2 | CASGERGVLYQETQYF